Each of the 31 T cell receptor beta chains below was sequenced from the same sample in a study of blood T cell repertoires in COVID-19. Method: immunoSEQ multiplex PCR; TCRdb's copy keeps in-frame clones and lacks some. The sample holds 150,000 to 200,000 clones, 86% seen once. Sequencing was performed on PBMCs or T cells enriched from blood (not recorded which). These receptors originate from a woman in her forties in a cohort exposed to, infected with or recovered from COVID-19 (not recorded which).

The V call is TRBV29-1, the J call TRBJ2-4; D is possibly TRBD2 (5 bases). The V gene's germline CDR1 is SQVTM and CDR2 ANQGSEA. Trimming cost V 3 bases and J 8 bases, with 17 bases left between them. The CDR3 has 14 amino acids. The CDR3 nucleotides read TGCAGCGTTGAGCCCCAAGGTGGGAGCGACATTCAGTACTTC. Amino acids: CSVEPQGGSDIQYF. Variable domain in full (rest from reference TRBV29-1 and TRBJ2-4): SAVISQKPSRDICQRGTSLTIQCQVDSQVTMMFWYRQQPGQSLTLIATANQGSEATYESGFVIDKFPISRPNLTFSTLTVSNMSPEDSSIYLCSVEPQGGSDIQYFGAGTRLSVL.

This rearrangement joins TRBV7-2 to TRBJ1-1; no firm D call. Germline loops: CDR1 SGHTA, CDR2 FQGNSA. The CDR3 is made up of 16 amino acids. The V end was cut by 5 bases, the J end by 3 bases, with 19 bases between. CDR3: CASSPHLERVDTEAFF. The CDR3 nucleotides are TGTGCCAGCAGCCCTCACCTGGAGAGGGTGGACACTGAAGCTTTCTTT.

The genes are TRBV5-1 and TRBJ1-1; TRBD1 agrees at 7 bases. This CDR3 spans 16 amino acids. V was pared by 5 bases and J by 3 bases, with 13 bases of the junction left unmatched. Germline lookup yields CDR1 SGHRS and CDR2 YFSETQ. This chain's CDR3 is CASSKGSGGRDTEAFF. CDR3 bases: TGCGCCAGCAGTAAAGGCTCAGGGGGTAGAGACACTGAAGCTTTCTTT.

The chain's CDR3 is CASSEGRNTEAFF. In DNA, the CDR3 is TGTGCCAGCAGTGAAGGGAGGAACACTGAAGCTTTCTTT. The chain has TRBV2 and TRBJ1-1; D is unresolved. V lost 1 base to trimming and J lost 1 base, with 4 bases between them. The CDR3 is 13 amino acids. CDR1 SNHLY and CDR2 FYNNEI come from the germline V gene.

This clone was seen only a few times. One end of the junction fails to match germline, which may point to a read error. The chain joins TRBV4-3 to TRBJ2-1; D remains ambiguous. The CDR3 extends over 9 amino acids. Looked up from germline, CDR1 is LGHNA and CDR2 is YSLEER. CDR3 sequence reads: CASSQDSVF. CDR3 sequence (DNA): TGCGCCAGCAGCCAAGATTCGGTCTTC.

The rearrangement joins TRBV11-2 to TRBJ1-6; weak D call: TRBD1 (5 bases). CDR1 and CDR2 from the germline V gene are SGHAT and FQNNGV. This CDR3 is built from 14 residues. V was cut by 2 bases and J by 7 bases, with 9 bases left in between. In DNA, the CDR3 is TGTGCCAGCAGCTTAAGTCCAGGGAATTCACCCCTCCACTTT. Its translation: CASSLSPGNSPLHF.

In this sample, this clone turned up once. J is TRBJ1-2 and V is TRBV15; D not certain. V lost 7 bases and J 0 bases, leaving 15 bases between the germline ends. The V gene's germline CDR1 is LNHNV and CDR2 YYDKDF (reference sequence). The CDR3 has 15 residues. Written as DNA, the CDR3 is TGTGCCACCACCGGTCGGTGGGGAGCTAACTATGGCTACACCTTC. Translated, it gives CATTGRWGANYGYTF.

The chain joins TRBV11-2 to TRBJ1-1; 7 nucleotides match TRBD1. Per germline, CDR1 SGHAT and CDR2 FQNNGV. The CDR3 consists of 17 residues. With 2 bases clipped from V and 4 bases from J, the junction kept 13 bases outside the gene matches. CDR3 sequence: CASSLNSGTEESTEAFF. The CDR3 DNA reads TGTGCCAGCAGCTTAAATTCCGGGACAGAAGAGTCCACTGAAGCTTTCTTT.

This clone was detected only once. The gene calls are TRBV19 and TRBJ2-7; the D is unclear. V lost 5 bases and J lost 2, with 10 bases in between. The CDR3 covers 13 residues. Looked up from germline, CDR1 is LNHDA and CDR2 is SQIVND (reference sequence). The CDR3 region is CASSFRLAYEQYF. CDR3 DNA: TGTGCCAGTAGTTTCAGACTGGCCTACGAGCAGTACTTC.

The chain recombines TRBV11-3 with TRBJ2-1; perhaps TRBD2 as D (6 bases). CDR1 SGHNT and CDR2 YENEEA come from the germline V gene. Trimming stripped 2 bases from V and 7 bases from J, with 12 bases between. This CDR3 is 14 amino acids long. CDR3 region: CASSLYRSGNEQFF. CDR3 nucleotide sequence: TGTGCCAGCAGCTTATATCGCAGCGGGAATGAGCAGTTCTTC.

This clone was detected only a few times. The rearrangement links TRBV12-3 or TRBV12-4 to TRBJ1-1, with D possibly being TRBD1 (5 bases). This CDR3 contains 13 residues. The V end lost 8 bases, the J end lost 4 bases, and 14 bases lay between the germline ends. This CDR3 reads CASSTRGGTEAFF. The CDR3 DNA reads TGTGCCAGCTCTACAAGGGGAGGCACTGAAGCTTTCTTT.

This chain joins TRBV7-9 and TRBJ2-5; the match to TRBD2 covers 14 bases. CDR3 size: 15 residues. The germline CDR1 and CDR2 sequences are SEHNR and FQNEAQ (reference sequence). With 8 bases clipped from V and 7 bases from J, the junction kept 9 bases outside the gene matches. The CDR3 region is CASPPEGLAGATQYF. The CDR3 DNA follows: TGTGCCAGCCCCCCCGAGGGACTAGCGGGGGCGACCCAGTACTTC.

This chain links TRBV3-1 (or the pseudogene TRBV3-2) with TRBJ1-4; 7 bases map to TRBD1. CDR1 and CDR2 from the germline V gene are LGHDT and YNNKEL (reference sequence). With V trimmed by 2 bases and J by 1 base, 10 bases remained unmatched. There are 18 residues in the CDR3. In DNA, the CDR3 is TGTGCCAGCAGCCAAACCGGGACAGTCTACGTAACTAATGAAAAACTGTTTTTT. Translation: CASSQTGTVYVTNEKLFF.

The chain recombines TRBV5-1 with TRBJ1-1, with D hard to call. V gave up 0 bases and J gave up 2 bases, with 14 bases separating them. The germline CDR1 and CDR2 sequences are SGHRS and YFSETQ. The CDR3 has 16 residues. DNA for the CDR3: TGCGCCAGCAGCTTGGCCCCCGAGGGATCAAACACTGAAGCTTTCTTT. It encodes CASSLAPEGSNTEAFF.

This clone was seen only a few times. This chain links TRBV4-1 with TRBJ1-4, with 7 bases identical to TRBD1. Germline CDR1 reads MGHRA; CDR2 reads YSYEKL. J gave up 8 bases and V 4 bases, and 10 bases lay outside the gene matches. CDR3 length: 15 residues. The CDR3 DNA follows: TGCGCCAGCAGCCCCGAGAAAACAGGGGAGGAAAAACTGTTTTTT. Translation gives CASSPEKTGEEKLFF.

The chain combines TRBV29-1 with TRBJ1-1, with a weak D call TRBD1 (6 bases). Trimming removed 2 bases from V and 7 bases from J, with 17 bases in between. Germline values: CDR1 SQVTM, CDR2 ANQGSEA. The CDR3 consists of 14 residues. The CDR3 protein is CSVEWGRVGYEAFF. CDR3 nucleotide sequence: TGCAGCGTTGAATGGGGGCGCGTCGGTTATGAAGCTTTCTTT.

The chain recombines TRBV5-1 with TRBJ2-5, with TRBD1 matching 8 bases. Germline CDR1 SGHRS, CDR2 YFSETQ. The CDR3 sequence is 15 residues long. V lost 3 bases and J lost 4; bases outside the gene matches: 8. The CDR3 nucleotides are TGCGCCAGCAGCTCCGACAGGGGTAGGGGAGAGACCCAGTACTTC. Protein sequence: CASSSDRGRGETQYF.

Only a few counts were recorded for this clone. V usage is TRBV11-2 and J usage is TRBJ1-2; the D is unclear. The CDR3 extends over 12 amino acids. Germline values: CDR1 SGHAT, CDR2 FQNNGV. The germline V and J ends were trimmed by 5 bases and 4 bases, with 8 bases remaining between them. The CDR3 is CASSNMAYGYTF. The CDR3 DNA follows: TGTGCCAGCAGCAATATGGCCTATGGCTACACCTTC.

The J gene is TRBJ2-3, the V gene TRBV5-1; D remains ambiguous. From germline, CDR1 is SGHRS and CDR2 YFSETQ. The CDR3 is 16 residues long. Trimming removed 0 bases from V and 0 bases from J, with 11 bases in between. The CDR3, as DNA: TGCGCCAGCAGCTTGGCCGGCGGAGCTAGCACAGATACGCAGTATTTT. This gives the protein CASSLAGGASTDTQYF.

V usage is TRBV4-3 and J usage is TRBJ2-5; D is possibly TRBD2 (6 bases). From germline, CDR1 is LGHNA and CDR2 YSLEER. The CDR3 consists of 14 residues. V was pared by 1 base and J by 5 bases, with 11 bases between. CDR3 sequence: CASSQVWGDETQYF. The CDR3, as DNA: TGCGCCAGCAGCCAAGTATGGGGGGATGAGACCCAGTACTTC.

The rearrangement uses TRBV27 and TRBJ1-1; 8 nucleotides agree with TRBD1. This CDR3 is 13 amino acids long. The V gene's germline CDR1 is MNHEY and CDR2 SMNVEV (reference sequence). The trim removed 2 bases at V and 8 bases at J, leaving 4 bases unmatched. The CDR3 DNA is TGTGCCAGCAGTTTACTCGGACAGGGAGAAGCTTTCTTT. This gives the protein CASSLLGQGEAFF.

Worth noting for this clone: Other nucleotide sequences from this sample produce the same CDR3. The V gene is TRBV27, the J gene TRBJ1-2, with TRBD1 as a possible D gene (5 bases). The CDR3 covers 12 residues. Per the germline V gene, CDR1 is MNHEY and CDR2 is SMNVEV (reference sequence). Trimming shortened V by 6 bases and J by 3 bases, and 8 bases separated the two germline ends. The CDR3 DNA sequence: TGTGCCAGCAGGCAGGGTTACTATGGCTACACCTTC. Translated: CASRQGYYGYTF.

Here the CDR3 DNA reads TGTGCCAGCAGCTTATTTCAAAATGAAAAACTGTTTTTT. Amino acids: CASSLFQNEKLFF. The V call is TRBV11-2, the J call TRBJ1-4; D not resolved. CDR3 size: 13 residues. Trimming cost V 2 bases and J 5 bases, with 6 bases left between them. In germline, CDR1 is SGHAT, CDR2 FQNNGV. Using reference TRBV11-2 and TRBJ1-4 for the parts outside the CDR3, the full variable domain is EAGVAQSPRYKIIEKRQSVAFWCNPISGHATLYWYQQILGQGPKLLIQFQNNGVVDDSQLPKDRFSAERLKGVDSTLKIQPAKLEDSAVYLCASSLFQNEKLFFGSGTQLSVL.

This clone has a single count. V and J are TRBV28 and TRBJ1-2; tentatively, D is TRBD1 (5 bases). V lost 10 bases to trimming and J lost 6 bases, with 18 bases between them. Looked up from germline, CDR1 is MDHEN and CDR2 is SYDVKM. The CDR3 contains 13 residues. In DNA form, the CDR3 reads TGTGCCACCTCCGTGGGGGGTGACAATGGCTACACCTTC. Translating gives CATSVGGDNGYTF.

This chain links TRBV4-1 with TRBJ2-5, with TRBD2 as a possible D gene (5 bases). Trimming took 0 bases from V and 5 from J, leaving 13 bases between them. The CDR3 is made up of 15 amino acids. Germline CDR1 reads MGHRA; CDR2 reads YSYEKL. The CDR3 loop is CASSQDLRESETQYF. The CDR3 DNA sequence: TGCGCCAGCAGCCAAGATCTAAGGGAGTCGGAGACCCAGTACTTC.

The V gene is TRBV4-3, the J gene TRBJ1-5; TRBD1 agrees at 8 bases. The V gene's germline CDR1 is LGHNA and CDR2 YSLEER. This CDR3 contains 17 residues. Unmatched junction bases numbered 8, after V lost 0 bases and J lost 4 bases. CDR3 loop: CASSQDPTGALNQPQHF. DNA for the CDR3: TGCGCCAGCAGCCAAGATCCGACAGGGGCTCTAAATCAGCCCCAGCATTTT.

The chain has TRBV24-1 and TRBJ1-1, with D hard to call. The V end lost 3 bases, the J end lost 8 bases, and 12 bases lay between the germline ends. CDR3 length equals 13 residues. Germline V gives CDR1 KGHDR, CDR2 SFDVKD. The CDR3 loop is CATSDVAAAEAFF. CDR3 coding DNA: TGTGCCACCAGTGATGTGGCAGCAGCGGAAGCTTTCTTT.

This rearrangement joins TRBV4-3 to TRBJ2-7, with 8 nucleotides matching TRBD1. The CDR3 contains 15 residues. CDR1 is LGHNA and CDR2 is YSLEER in the germline V gene. V was pared by 1 base and J by 0 bases, with 2 bases of the junction left unmatched. As DNA, the CDR3 is TGCGCCAGCAGCCAAGGGACAGGGATCTCCTACGAGCAGTACTTC. Translated: CASSQGTGISYEQYF.

CDR3 sequence: CASTLFRSGVDSPLHF. CDR3 bases: TGTGCCAGCACCCTTTTTAGGTCAGGGGTTGACTCACCCCTCCACTTT. This chain links TRBV27 with TRBJ1-6, with D possibly matching TRBD1 (6 bases). The germline V and J ends were trimmed by 7 bases and 10 bases, with 23 bases remaining between them. CDR3 length: 16 amino acids. Germline V gene sequence: CDR1 MNHEY, CDR2 SMNVEV (reference sequence).

The gene calls are TRBV15 and TRBJ1-1, with 7 bases that match TRBD1. Trimming removed 2 bases from V and 3 bases from J; junction bases left unmatched: 6. The CDR3 covers 15 residues. Germline V gene sequence: CDR1 LNHNV, CDR2 YYDKDF (reference sequence). The CDR3 DNA reads TGTGCCACCAGCAGACCCTTCCAGGGGGACACTGAAGCTTTCTTT. Translated, it gives CATSRPFQGDTEAFF.

The CDR3 here is CASSEDRTGEAFF. CDR3 bases: TGTGCCAGCAGTGAAGACAGAACGGGTGAAGCTTTCTTT. V gene TRBV25-1 combines with J gene TRBJ1-1; D may be TRBD1 (5 bases). With 2 bases removed from V and 7 bases from J, the gap between germline ends came to 11 bases. Germline CDR1 reads MGHDK; CDR2 reads SYGVNS. This CDR3 region has 13 residues.